Listed below are T cell receptor beta chains from one sample, sequenced in a study of cytomegalovirus exposure and HLA in healthy donors. Measured with immunoSEQ multiplex PCR; TCRdb has only the in-frame clones, and not every one. The sample contains 180,000 or so clones, around 87% of which appear only once. The sequencing input was PBMCs. The receptors come from a woman in her 30s in good health and CMV-seronegative. CDR3s include the opening cysteine and the closing phenylalanine or tryptophan. The order of the fields is V gene, clone size, J gene, D gene, CDR3 protein, CDR3 DNA. The D gene is left open where the match is weak. The size of a clone is reported for some rows only, either as once, few or many, or as a class for expanded clones.

TRBV4-1,NA,TRBJ2-1,NA,CASSSGDEQFF,TGCGCCAGCAGCTCCGGGGATGAGCAGTTCTTC
TRBV27,NA,TRBJ2-1,NA,CASSPTSTGYNEQFF,TGTGCCAGCAGTCCTACGTCGACAGGATACAATGAGCAGTTCTTC
TRBV9,once,TRBJ2-2,TRBD2,CASSAGLAGGHFTGELFF,TGTGCCAGCAGCGCGGGACTAGCGGGGGGGCATTTCACCGGGGAGCTGTTTTTT
TRBV4-1,NA,TRBJ1-2,NA,CASSPGWVYGYTF,TGCGCCAGCAGCCCAGGCTGGGTGTATGGCTACACCTTC
TRBV19,NA,TRBJ2-7,NA,CASSTGQSYEQYF,TGTGCCAGTAGTACTGGACAGAGCTACGAGCAGTACTTC
TRBV5-5,NA,TRBJ1-6,TRBD1,CASSVTGVHSQDSPLHF,TGTGCCAGCAGCGTGACAGGGGTACACTCACAGGATTCACCCCTCCACTTT
TRBV19,NA,TRBJ1-1,NA,CASGWAMNTEAFF,TGTGCCAGTGGGTGGGCGATGAACACTGAAGCTTTCTTT
TRBV9,NA,TRBJ1-6,NA,CASSVGGGWIDNSPLHF,TGTGCCAGCAGCGTAGGGGGGGGTTGGATAGATAATTCACCCCTCCACTTT
TRBV9,NA,TRBJ1-2,NA,CASSETGTLDRYTF,TGTGCCAGCAGCGAAACAGGGACCTTGGACCGCTACACCTTC
TRBV27,NA,TRBJ2-1,NA,CASSLGTTDNEQFF,TGTGCCAGCAGTTTAGGTACCACAGACAATGAGCAGTTCTTC
TRBV12-2,NA,TRBJ2-5,NA,CASRSRGGAGRSQETQYF,TGTGCAAGTCGCTCCCGGGGGGGGGCGGGGCGATCTCAAGAGACCCAGTACTTC
TRBV5-1,NA,TRBJ2-7,TRBD2,CASSSTSGYEQYF,TGCGCCAGCAGCTCGACTAGCGGCTACGAGCAGTACTTC
TRBV5-1,few,TRBJ1-6,TRBD1,CASSWTGGDSPLHF,TGCGCCAGCAGCTGGACAGGTGGTGACTCACCCCTCCACTTT
TRBV4-3,NA,TRBJ2-7,NA,CASALDNLSYEQYF,TGCGCCAGCGCTCTGGACAACCTCTCCTACGAGCAGTACTTC
TRBV19,NA,TRBJ2-3,NA,CASGWSGADTQYF,TGTGCCAGTGGGTGGTCGGGTGCAGATACGCAGTATTTT
TRBV30,NA,TRBJ1-5,NA,CAWSVGGPSNQPQHF,TGTGCCTGGAGTGTGGGGGGGCCGAGCAATCAGCCCCAGCATTTT
TRBV2,NA,TRBJ2-5,TRBD2,CASSDSLAGGQETQYF,TGTGCCAGCAGTGATTCACTAGCGGGGGGGCAAGAGACCCAGTACTTC
TRBV7-8,NA,TRBJ1-1,TRBD1,CASSSQGMNTEAFF,TGTGCCAGCAGCTCACAGGGGATGAACACTGAAGCTTTCTTT
TRBV5-1,NA,TRBJ1-4,TRBD1,CASSLGQGDEKLFF,TGCGCCAGCAGCTTGGGACAGGGGGACGAAAAACTGTTTTTT
TRBV5-4,NA,TRBJ1-1,NA,CASSLQGSAEAFF,TGTGCCAGCAGCCTACAGGGTAGCGCTGAAGCTTTCTTT
TRBV13,NA,TRBJ2-3,TRBD2,CASSPPHGLAGGPSTDTQYF,TGTGCCAGCAGCCCTCCCCATGGTCTAGCGGGGGGGCCAAGCACAGATACGCAGTATTTT
TRBV12-5,NA,TRBJ2-7,TRBD2,CASGLLPGLGLYEQYF,TGTGCTAGTGGTTTGCTTCCGGGACTAGGGCTCTACGAGCAGTACTTC
TRBV6-5,NA,TRBJ1-5,NA,CASSPSRGGQPQHF,TGTGCCAGCAGCCCGAGCCGGGGGGGACAGCCCCAGCATTTT
TRBV11-2,NA,TRBJ2-1,NA,CASSLARGENNEQFF,TGTGCCAGCAGCTTAGCCAGGGGCGAAAACAATGAGCAGTTCTTC
TRBV27,NA,TRBJ2-7,TRBD2,CASSLWRGNSYEQYF,TGTGCCAGCAGTTTATGGCGGGGGAACTCCTACGAGCAGTACTTC